The T cell receptor (beta chain) described here comes from a study of cytomegalovirus exposure and HLA in healthy donors. Background on the study: About four fifths of 300 to 450 genotyped donors fell in the Caucasian-associated ancestry cluster.

CDR1 KGHSH and CDR2 LQKENI come from the germline V gene. Trimming cost V 5 bases and J 1 base, with 17 bases left between them. The CDR3 runs 16 residues. Primers for the PCR totalled 60 Vbeta and 13 Jbeta. Method: immunoSEQ multiplex PCR; TCRdb's copy keeps in-frame clones and lacks some. This table has about 230,000 clones, approximately 84% appearing once. This clonotype originated in a woman aged 40-49 years in good health and CMV-seronegative. The chain employs TRBV18 and TRBJ1-2; a weak D match, TRBD1 (5 bases). Sequences were obtained from PBMCs. The CDR3 is CASSSTREAGNYGYTF. CDR3 bases: TGTGCCAGCTCAAGTACCAGGGAAGCTGGTAACTATGGCTACACCTTC. Supplemented by reference TRBV18 and TRBJ1-2, the full variable domain reads NAGVMQNPRHLVRRRGQEARLRCSPMKGHSHVYWYRQLPEEGLKFMVYLQKENIIDESGMPKERFSAEFPKEGPSILRIQQVVRGDSAAYFCASSSTREAGNYGYTFGSGTRLTVV.